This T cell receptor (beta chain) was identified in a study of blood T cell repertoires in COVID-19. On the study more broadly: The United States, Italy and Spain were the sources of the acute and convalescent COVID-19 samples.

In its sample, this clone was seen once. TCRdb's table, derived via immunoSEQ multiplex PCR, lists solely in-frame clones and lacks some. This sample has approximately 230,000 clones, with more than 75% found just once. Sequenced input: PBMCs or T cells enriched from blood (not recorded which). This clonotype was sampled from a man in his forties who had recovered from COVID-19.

CDR3 residues: CASSLGRGQGSLNTEAFF. The DNA of the CDR3 is TGTGCCAGCAGCTTGGGAAGGGGACAGGGGAGCTTGAACACTGAAGCTTTCTTT. This chain links TRBV11-2 with TRBJ1-1; 10 bases fit TRBD1. The CDR3 extends over 18 amino acids. The germline V gene encodes CDR1 SGHAT and CDR2 FQNNGV. Germline trimming cut 3 bases from V and 0 bases from J; bases unmatched to any gene: 10.